The rows below give T cell receptor beta chains drawn from one sample of a study of cytomegalovirus exposure and HLA in healthy donors. Using immunoSEQ multiplex PCR, the repertoire was profiled, and TCRdb retains in-frame clones only, with some absent. The table records 74,000 or so clones, around 80% of them present only once. Source material: PBMCs. The receptor set was obtained from a man aged 45 to 65 in good health and CMV-seropositive. CDR3s include the opening cysteine and the closing phenylalanine or tryptophan. A D gene is named only where the DNA matches it firmly. A row's size may be missing; if present it is once, few, many or a size class.

J gene: TRBJ2-5; clone size: few; V gene: TRBV14; D gene: TRBD2; CDR3 protein: CASSRLAGSGAETQYF; CDR3 DNA: TGTGCCAGCAGCCGGTTAGCGGGATCGGGGGCAGAGACCCAGTACTTC
J gene: TRBJ2-1; clone size: NA; V gene: TRBV5-1; D gene: TRBD2; CDR3 protein: CASSLGLAVSYNEQFF; CDR3 DNA: TGCGCCAGCAGCTTGGGACTAGCGGTCTCCTACAATGAGCAGTTCTTC
J gene: TRBJ2-2; clone size: NA; V gene: TRBV4-2; D gene: NA; CDR3 protein: CASSPLTPNVANTGELFF; CDR3 DNA: TGTGCCAGCAGCCCACTCACTCCCAACGTCGCGAACACCGGGGAGCTGTTTTTT
J gene: TRBJ1-1; clone size: NA; V gene: TRBV7-9; D gene: NA; CDR3 protein: CSSSSFTAGGTEAFF; CDR3 DNA: TGTTCCAGCAGCTCATTTACGGCGGGGGGTACTGAAGCTTTCTTT
J gene: TRBJ2-2; clone size: NA; V gene: TRBV10-3; D gene: TRBD2; CDR3 protein: CAISESGLAGLGTGELFF; CDR3 DNA: TGTGCCATCAGTGAGTCGGGACTAGCGGGATTAGGCACCGGGGAGCTGTTTTTT
J gene: TRBJ1-3; clone size: NA; V gene: TRBV29-1; D gene: NA; CDR3 protein: CSVEEQASGNTIYF; CDR3 DNA: TGCAGCGTTGAAGAACAGGCCTCTGGAAACACCATATATTTT
J gene: TRBJ1-1; clone size: few; V gene: TRBV6-5; D gene: TRBD1; CDR3 protein: CASSYPSQGSTEAFF; CDR3 DNA: TGTGCCAGCAGTTACCCCTCACAGGGGAGCACTGAAGCTTTCTTT
J gene: TRBJ2-7; clone size: NA; V gene: TRBV4-1; D gene: TRBD1; CDR3 protein: CASSPTPGQVYEQYF; CDR3 DNA: TGCGCCAGCAGCCCTACCCCGGGACAGGTCTACGAGCAGTACTTC
J gene: TRBJ2-3; clone size: few; V gene: TRBV30; D gene: NA; CDR3 protein: CAWSMEGGDTDTQYF; CDR3 DNA: TGTGCCTGGTCCATGGAGGGTGGGGACACAGATACGCAGTATTTT
J gene: TRBJ1-2; clone size: NA; V gene: TRBV27; D gene: NA; CDR3 protein: CASSLSFQSGYGYTF; CDR3 DNA: TGTGCCAGCAGTTTATCCTTCCAATCGGGGTATGGCTACACCTTC
J gene: TRBJ1-2; clone size: NA; V gene: TRBV5-1; D gene: NA; CDR3 protein: CASSLVAANYGYTF; CDR3 DNA: TGCGCCAGCAGCTTGGTCGCAGCTAACTATGGCTACACCTTC
J gene: TRBJ2-5; clone size: once; V gene: TRBV11-1; D gene: NA; CDR3 protein: CALPSLGETQYF; CDR3 DNA: TGTGCCTTGCCGAGCCTAGGAGAGACCCAGTACTTC
J gene: TRBJ2-5; clone size: once; V gene: TRBV5-1; D gene: TRBD1; CDR3 protein: CASSRIGTAQETQYF; CDR3 DNA: TGCGCCAGCAGCAGAATCGGGACAGCACAAGAGACCCAGTACTTC
J gene: TRBJ2-1; clone size: NA; V gene: TRBV25-1; D gene: TRBD2; CDR3 protein: CASSTSGRWADEQFF; CDR3 DNA: TGTGCCAGCTCGACTAGCGGGAGATGGGCCGATGAGCAGTTCTTC
J gene: TRBJ2-3; clone size: NA; V gene: TRBV14; D gene: NA; CDR3 protein: CASSQRYTDTQYF; CDR3 DNA: TGTGCCAGCAGCCAACGGTACACAGATACGCAGTATTTT
J gene: TRBJ2-1; clone size: NA; V gene: TRBV7-9; D gene: TRBD2; CDR3 protein: CASSLGASGMAEQFF; CDR3 DNA: TGTGCCAGCAGCTTAGGGGCTAGCGGGATGGCTGAGCAGTTCTTC
J gene: TRBJ2-7; clone size: NA; V gene: TRBV2; D gene: TRBD1; CDR3 protein: CATPPLPQTGNFYEQYF; CDR3 DNA: TGTGCCACCCCCCCCCTCCCCCAGACAGGGAACTTCTACGAGCAGTACTTC
J gene: TRBJ2-7; clone size: NA; V gene: TRBV11-3; D gene: TRBD2; CDR3 protein: CASSPRTSGRVGEQYF; CDR3 DNA: TGTGCCAGCAGCCCGAGAACGAGCGGGAGAGTTGGGGAGCAGTACTTC
J gene: TRBJ2-3; clone size: NA; V gene: TRBV4-2; D gene: TRBD2; CDR3 protein: CASSASGRGTDTQYF; CDR3 DNA: TGTGCCAGCAGCGCAAGCGGGAGGGGGACAGATACGCAGTATTTT
J gene: TRBJ2-4; clone size: NA; V gene: TRBV5-4; D gene: NA; CDR3 protein: CASSSSSTKNSQYF; CDR3 DNA: TGTGCCAGCAGCTCTTCAAGCACCAAAAACAGTCAGTACTTC
J gene: TRBJ2-2; clone size: NA; V gene: TRBV15; D gene: TRBD2; CDR3 protein: CATSRETSGRYNGELFF; CDR3 DNA: TGTGCCACCAGCAGAGAGACTAGCGGGAGGTATAACGGGGAGCTGTTTTTT
J gene: TRBJ2-7; clone size: NA; V gene: TRBV19; D gene: TRBD2; CDR3 protein: CASSIGGRAGEQYF; CDR3 DNA: TGTGCCAGTAGTATAGGCGGGAGGGCGGGAGAGCAGTACTTC
J gene: TRBJ2-6; clone size: few; V gene: TRBV7-2; D gene: NA; CDR3 protein: CASSLSSGAGANVLTF; CDR3 DNA: TGTGCCAGCAGCTTATCTTCCGGGGCTGGGGCCAACGTCCTGACTTTC
J gene: TRBJ2-1; clone size: NA; V gene: TRBV6-6; D gene: NA; CDR3 protein: CASSYSTVYNEQFF; CDR3 DNA: TGTGCCAGCAGTTACTCGACAGTTTACAATGAGCAGTTCTTC